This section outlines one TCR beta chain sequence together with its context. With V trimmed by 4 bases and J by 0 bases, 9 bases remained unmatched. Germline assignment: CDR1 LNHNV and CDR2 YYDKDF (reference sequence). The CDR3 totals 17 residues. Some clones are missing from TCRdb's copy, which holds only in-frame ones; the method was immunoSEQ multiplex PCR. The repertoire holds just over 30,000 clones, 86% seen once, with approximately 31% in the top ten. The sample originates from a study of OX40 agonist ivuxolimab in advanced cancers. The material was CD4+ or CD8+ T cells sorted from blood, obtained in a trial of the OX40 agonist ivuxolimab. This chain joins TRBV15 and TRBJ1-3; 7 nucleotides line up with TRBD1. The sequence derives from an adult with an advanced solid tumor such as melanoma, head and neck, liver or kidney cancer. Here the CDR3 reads CATSILGTVGSGNTIYF. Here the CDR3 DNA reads TGTGCCACCAGCATACTCGGGACAGTTGGCTCTGGAAACACCATATATTTT.